These 18 T cell receptor beta chains came from one sample sequenced in a study of chemoradiotherapy in HPV16-positive cancers. Clones were sequenced by immunoSEQ multiplex PCR, and TCRdb holds only the in-frame ones, with some missing. The sample lists more than 10,000 clones, 85% to 90% occurring once. This sample comprised blood, obtained from a patient who underwent chemoradiotherapy. These receptors were collected from a human donor with HPV-associated anogenital cancer.

This rearrangement joins TRBV9 to TRBJ2-7, with 11 positions matching TRBD2. V lost 4 bases to trimming and J lost 2 bases; unmatched junction nucleotides: 8. This CDR3 region has 16 residues. Germline-derived CDR1 and CDR2 are SGDLS and YYNGEE. The CDR3 DNA follows: TGTGCCAGCAGCCCGAGGAGTAGCGGGGGGGCCTACGAGCAGTACTTC. It codes for CASSPRSSGGAYEQYF.

The V gene is TRBV4-2, the J gene TRBJ1-5; D gene unclear. This CDR3 is 16 amino acids long. CDR1 and CDR2 from the germline V gene are LGHNA and YNFKEQ. Trimming took 4 bases from V and 0 from J, leaving 13 bases between them. In DNA form, the CDR3 reads TGTGCCAGCAGCCTAAGTCCCCATACTAGCAATCAGCCCCAGCATTTT. The encoded protein is CASSLSPHTSNQPQHF.

The genes are TRBV11-3 and TRBJ2-3; 8 nucleotides line up with TRBD2. Germline values: CDR1 SGHNT, CDR2 YENEEA. Trimming cost V 2 bases and J 4 bases; bases outside gene matches: 8. The CDR3 consists of 16 residues. The CDR3 protein is CASSLRRGAGADTQYF. CDR3 nucleotide sequence: TGTGCCAGCAGCTTACGGCGGGGGGCCGGCGCAGATACGCAGTATTTT. Using reference TRBV11-3 and TRBJ2-3 for the parts outside the CDR3, the full variable domain is EAGVVQSPRYKIIEKKQPVAFWCNPISGHNTLYWYLQNLGQGPELLIRYENEEAVDDSQLPKDRFSAERLKGVDSTLKIQPAELGDSAVYLCASSLRRGAGADTQYFGPGTRLTVL.

A single count supports this clone. The chain joins TRBV27 to TRBJ2-7; 7 nucleotides align to TRBD2. The ends lost 3 bases at V and 5 bases at J; junction bases unmatched: 16. Germline assignment: CDR1 MNHEY and CDR2 SMNVEV (reference sequence). This CDR3 spans 17 amino acids. CDR3 DNA: TGTGCCAGCAGTTTTTCGCTAGCGGTAAACAAAGGTGACGAGCAGTACTTC. Translated, it gives CASSFSLAVNKGDEQYF.

This clone was seen only a few times. In DNA, the CDR3 is TGTGCCAGCAGCCCCAGGGGGCTTCAGCCCCAGCATTTT. Its protein product is CASSPRGLQPQHF. The V and J genes are TRBV9 and TRBJ1-5, with TRBD1 identical over 8 bases. The trim removed 4 bases at V and 6 bases at J, leaving 3 bases unmatched. This CDR3 region has 13 residues. The germline V gene encodes CDR1 SGDLS and CDR2 YYNGEE.

The CDR3 reads CASSPRPSGGNEQFF. CDR3 sequence (DNA): TGTGCCAGCTCACCTCGACCCTCAGGGGGAAATGAGCAGTTCTTC. The chain uses TRBV18 and TRBJ2-1; 7 nucleotides match TRBD1. The CDR3 has 15 residues. Trimming removed 3 bases from V and 7 bases from J; junction bases left unmatched: 9. The V gene's germline CDR1 is KGHSH and CDR2 LQKENI. Using reference TRBV18 and TRBJ2-1 for the parts outside the CDR3, the full variable domain is NAGVMQNPRHLVRRRGQEARLRCSPMKGHSHVYWYRQLPEEGLKFMVYLQKENIIDESGMPKERFSAEFPKEGPSILRIQQVVRGDSAAYFCASSPRPSGGNEQFFGPGTRLTVL.

The V and J genes are TRBV6-1 and TRBJ2-5, with D unresolved. Germline CDR1 MNHNS, CDR2 SASEGT. Trimming shortened V by 1 base and J by 7 bases, and 13 bases separated the two germline ends. The CDR3 runs to 14 residues. In DNA form, the CDR3 reads TGTGCCAGCAGTGAAGAGGTCCTAAAAGGGACCCAGTACTTC. This gives the protein CASSEEVLKGTQYF.

The chain recombines TRBV11-3 with TRBJ2-2; D is ambiguous. V lost 1 base and J 6 bases, leaving 6 bases between the germline ends. Germline CDR1 and CDR2: SGHNT and YENEEA. This CDR3 has 13 amino acids. CDR3 region: CASSLGFPGELFF. The DNA of the CDR3 is TGTGCCAGCAGCTTAGGATTCCCCGGGGAGCTGTTTTTT.

The V and J genes are TRBV19 and TRBJ2-2, with D maybe TRBD2 (6 bases). CDR1 LNHDA and CDR2 SQIVND come from the germline V gene (reference sequence). Trimming stripped 6 bases from V and 5 bases from J, with 13 bases between. The CDR3 is made up of 14 amino acids. CDR3 DNA: TGTGCCAGTAGGCGGGCAGGGAGGACCGGGGAGCTGTTTTTT. Its protein is CASRRAGRTGELFF.

This chain uses TRBV4-3 with TRBJ2-3; no definite D call. V was cut by 3 bases and J by 6 bases, with 10 bases left in between. CDR1 and CDR2 from the germline V gene are LGHNA and YSLEER. This CDR3 has 13 amino acids. CDR3 sequence (DNA): TGCGCCAGCAGCCAGACACCCGGGGATACGCAGTATTTT. The encoded protein is CASSQTPGDTQYF.

This chain uses TRBV9 with TRBJ2-6; D gene ambiguous. The V gene's germline CDR1 is SGDLS and CDR2 YYNGEE. The CDR3 has 17 amino acids. Trimming took off 0 bases at V and 0 bases at J, with 10 bases between the two ends. CDR3 region: CASSVALRGSGANVLTF. CDR3 bases: TGTGCCAGCAGCGTAGCGCTAAGAGGCTCTGGGGCCAACGTCCTGACTTTC.

The genes are TRBV11-1 and TRBJ2-4; TRBD2 is a possible D gene (6 bases). Trimming stripped 5 bases from V and 0 bases from J, with 11 bases between. The germline V gene encodes CDR1 SGHAT and CDR2 FQDESV (reference sequence). CDR3 size: 15 residues. CDR3 protein: CASSPSGVAKNIQYF. The DNA for the CDR3 is TGTGCCAGCAGCCCATCGGGGGTAGCCAAAAACATTCAGTACTTC.

The rearrangement links TRBV11-2 to TRBJ1-4; D remains ambiguous. The germline V gene encodes CDR1 SGHAT and CDR2 FQNNGV. The CDR3 spans 12 residues. Trimming cost V 4 bases and J 8 bases, with 8 bases left between them. CDR3 DNA sequence: TGTGCCAGCAGCTCTTCGTCCGAAAAACTGTTTTTT. Translating it yields CASSSSSEKLFF.

The V call is TRBV5-1, the J call TRBJ1-4; D unclear. Germline lookup yields CDR1 SGHRS and CDR2 YFSETQ. The CDR3 spans 15 residues. V was shortened by 3 bases and J by 8 bases, with 17 bases between the two germline ends. This chain's CDR3 is CASSYAGQPEEKLFF. The CDR3 DNA is TGCGCCAGCAGCTACGCTGGGCAACCGGAGGAAAAACTGTTTTTT.

The V and J genes are TRBV13 and TRBJ1-1, with D possibly matching TRBD1 (5 bases). The CDR3 is made up of 15 amino acids. CDR1 is PRHDT, CDR2 FYEKMQ, per germline (reference sequence). The V gene lost 5 bases and the J gene lost 1 base, with 14 bases spanning the gap. The CDR3 DNA reads as TGTGCCAGCAGCCCTGGACACCCAAGGAACACTGAAGCTTTCTTT. Translation: CASSPGHPRNTEAFF.

V and J are TRBV7-9 and TRBJ1-2; D uncertain. The CDR3 has 13 amino acids. V shed 5 bases and J shed 7 bases, with 14 bases lying between them. In germline, CDR1 is SEHNR, CDR2 FQNEAQ (reference sequence). CDR3 DNA sequence: TGTGCCAGCAGCCCCAGAATAGAACTTGGCTACACCTTC. Translation: CASSPRIELGYTF.

The chain is built from TRBV2 and TRBJ2-7; D possibly corresponds to TRBD1 (6 bases). Per germline, CDR1 SNHLY and CDR2 FYNNEI. The V end was cut by 4 bases, the J end by 2 bases, with 18 bases between. The CDR3 length is 16 residues. This chain's CDR3 is CASSGGPQLGAYEQYF. CDR3 nucleotides: TGTGCCAGCAGTGGGGGGCCTCAGCTGGGGGCCTACGAGCAGTACTTC.

The chain recombines TRBV7-9 with TRBJ2-1; D call uncertain. This CDR3 comprises 11 residues. V was clipped by 5 bases and J by 11 bases, with 10 bases between them. Per the germline V gene, CDR1 is SEHNR and CDR2 is FQNEAQ (reference sequence). The DNA of the CDR3 is TGTGCCAGCAGCCAACTAAGGCAGCAGTTCTTC. This sequence encodes CASSQLRQQFF.